This TCR beta chain appears in the sequencing data of a study of blood T cell repertoires in COVID-19. Overall study: Acute and convalescent COVID-19 samples came from the United States, Italy and Spain. Sources were T cells, B-cell-depleted T cells, or PBMCs; the material itself was cDNA or gDNA.

As handled by the study authors: Reference gene primer amplification in the assay estimated nucleated cell counts. Sequencing used immunoSEQ multiplex PCR; TCRdb keeps in-frame clones, though not all of them. V, J and clone size reflect that table, while D and trimming were determined from the DNA. The sample carries around 60,000 clones, approximately 81% recorded once. This CDR3 contains 15 residues. The germline V gene encodes CDR1 PRHDT and CDR2 FYEKMQ (reference sequence). Between the trimmed V and J ends, which lost 4 bases and 1 base, there was a span of 11 bases. Those enrolled in Seattle joined during active infection and were followed longitudinally afterward.

The chain has TRBV13 and TRBJ1-3, with D possibly being TRBD1 (5 bases). Material: peripheral blood. This clonotype was obtained from a man aged 55 to 70 with COVID-19, enrolled during active disease. In nucleotides, the CDR3 is TGTGCCAGCAGCTCGGAGGGGCGTTCTGGAAACACCATATATTTT. Amino acids: CASSSEGRSGNTIYF. Using reference TRBV13 and TRBJ1-3 for the parts outside the CDR3, the full variable domain is AAGVIQSPRHLIKEKRETATLKCYPIPRHDTVYWYQQGPGQDPQFLISFYEKMQSDKGSIPDRFSAQQFSDYHSELNMSSLELGDSALYFCASSSEGRSGNTIYFGEGSWLTVV.